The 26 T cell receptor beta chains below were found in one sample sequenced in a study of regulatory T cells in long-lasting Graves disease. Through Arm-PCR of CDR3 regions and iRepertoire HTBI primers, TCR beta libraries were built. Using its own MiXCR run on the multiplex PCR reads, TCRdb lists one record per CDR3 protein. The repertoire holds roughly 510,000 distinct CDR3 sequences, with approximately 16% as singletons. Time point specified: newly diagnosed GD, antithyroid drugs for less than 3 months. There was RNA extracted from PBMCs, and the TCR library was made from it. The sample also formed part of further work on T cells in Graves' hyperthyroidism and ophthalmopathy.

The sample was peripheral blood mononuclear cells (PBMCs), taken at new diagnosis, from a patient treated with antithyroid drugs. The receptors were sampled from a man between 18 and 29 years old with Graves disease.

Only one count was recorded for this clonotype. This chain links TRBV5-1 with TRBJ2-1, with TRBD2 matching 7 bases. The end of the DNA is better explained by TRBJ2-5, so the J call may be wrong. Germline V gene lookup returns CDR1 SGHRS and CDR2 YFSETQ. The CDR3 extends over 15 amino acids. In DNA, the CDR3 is TGCGCCAGCAGCTTGCAGGGAGGGACCCAAGAGACCCAGTACTTC. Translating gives CASSLQGGTQETQYF.

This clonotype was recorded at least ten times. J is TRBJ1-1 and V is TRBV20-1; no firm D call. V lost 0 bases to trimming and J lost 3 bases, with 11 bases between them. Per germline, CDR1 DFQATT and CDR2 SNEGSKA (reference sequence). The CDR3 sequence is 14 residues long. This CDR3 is CSARDQVVDTEAFF. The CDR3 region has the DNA TGCAGTGCTAGAGATCAGGTGGTGGACACTGAAGCTTTCTTT.

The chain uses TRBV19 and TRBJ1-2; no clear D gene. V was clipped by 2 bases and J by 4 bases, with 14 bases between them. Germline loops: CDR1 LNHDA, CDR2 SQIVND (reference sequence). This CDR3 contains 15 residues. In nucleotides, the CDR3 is TGTGCCAGTAGTATATCCGGCGGAACTGGCTATGGCTACACCTTC. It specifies CASSISGGTGYGYTF.

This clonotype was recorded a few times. In nucleotides, the CDR3 is TGCGCCAGCGGACCGGGACAGGGTCCCTACGAGCAGTACTTC. Translated, it gives CASGPGQGPYEQYF. This chain uses TRBV4-1 with TRBJ2-7; 9 nucleotides match TRBD1. V dropped 8 bases and J dropped 2; count of bases not matched to a gene: 7. Germline CDR1 MGHRA, CDR2 YSYEKL. The length of the CDR3 is 14 residues.

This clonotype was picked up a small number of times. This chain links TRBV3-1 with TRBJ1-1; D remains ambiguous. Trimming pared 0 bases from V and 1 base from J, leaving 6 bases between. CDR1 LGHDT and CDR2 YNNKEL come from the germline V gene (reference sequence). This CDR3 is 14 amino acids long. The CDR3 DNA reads TGTGCCAGCAGCCAAGACCAGACGAACACTGAAGCTTTCTTT. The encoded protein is CASSQDQTNTEAFF.

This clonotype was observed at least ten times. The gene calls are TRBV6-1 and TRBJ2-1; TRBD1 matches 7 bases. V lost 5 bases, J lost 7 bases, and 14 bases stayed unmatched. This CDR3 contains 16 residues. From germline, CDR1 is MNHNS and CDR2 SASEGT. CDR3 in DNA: TGTGCCAGCAGTCTACAGGGGATTTATGTCCCAAATGAGCAGTTCTTC. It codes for CASSLQGIYVPNEQFF.

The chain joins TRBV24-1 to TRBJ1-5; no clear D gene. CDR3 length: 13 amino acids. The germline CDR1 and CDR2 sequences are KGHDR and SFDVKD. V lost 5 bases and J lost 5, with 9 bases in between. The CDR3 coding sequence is TGTGCCACCAGTGCCGGGCCCTATCAGCCCCAGCATTTT. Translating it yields CATSAGPYQPQHF.

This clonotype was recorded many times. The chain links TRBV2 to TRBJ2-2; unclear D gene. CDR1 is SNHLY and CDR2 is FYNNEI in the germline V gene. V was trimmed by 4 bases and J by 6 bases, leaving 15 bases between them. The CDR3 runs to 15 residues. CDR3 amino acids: CASSVVLDDPGELFF. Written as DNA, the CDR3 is TGTGCCAGCAGTGTGGTGCTAGATGACCCCGGGGAGCTGTTTTTT.

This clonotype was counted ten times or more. The CDR3: CASSSLSGSSRNEQFF. The CDR3 DNA is TGTGCCAGCAGCTCCCTTAGCGGGAGCTCGAGGAATGAGCAGTTCTTC. The V call is TRBV7-3, the J call TRBJ2-1; 9 nucleotides align to TRBD2. There are 16 residues in the CDR3. Trimming took 4 bases from V and 7 from J; bases not matched to a gene: 11. The germline V gene has CDR1 SGHTA and CDR2 FQGTGA.

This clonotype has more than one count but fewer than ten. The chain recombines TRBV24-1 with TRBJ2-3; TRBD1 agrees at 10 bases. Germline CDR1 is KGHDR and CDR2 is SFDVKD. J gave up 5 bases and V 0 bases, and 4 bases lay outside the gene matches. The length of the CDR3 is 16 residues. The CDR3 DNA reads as TGTGCCACCAGTGATTTGGGACAGGGGGTAGGAGATACGCAGTATTTT. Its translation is CATSDLGQGVGDTQYF.

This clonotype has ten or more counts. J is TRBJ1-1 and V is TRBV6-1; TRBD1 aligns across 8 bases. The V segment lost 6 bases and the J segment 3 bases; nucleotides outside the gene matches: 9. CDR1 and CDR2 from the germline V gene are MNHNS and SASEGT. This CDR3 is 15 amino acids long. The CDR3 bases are TGTGCCAGCAGACCCCCCGGACAGGGTCACACTGAAGCTTTCTTT. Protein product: CASRPPGQGHTEAFF.

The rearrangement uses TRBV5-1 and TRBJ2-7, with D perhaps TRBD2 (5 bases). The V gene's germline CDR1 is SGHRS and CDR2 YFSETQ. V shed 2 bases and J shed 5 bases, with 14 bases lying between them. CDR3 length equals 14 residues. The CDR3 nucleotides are TGCGCCAGCAGCTTTGAGGGAATCGGGAACGAGCAGTACTTC. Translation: CASSFEGIGNEQYF.

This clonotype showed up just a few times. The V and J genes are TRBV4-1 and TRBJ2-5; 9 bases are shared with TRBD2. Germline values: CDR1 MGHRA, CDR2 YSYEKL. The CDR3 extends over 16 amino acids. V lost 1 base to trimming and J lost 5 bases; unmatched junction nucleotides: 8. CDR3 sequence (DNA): TGCGCCAGCAGCCAAGGACTAGGGACTAGCAAGGAGACCCAGTACTTC. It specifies CASSQGLGTSKETQYF.

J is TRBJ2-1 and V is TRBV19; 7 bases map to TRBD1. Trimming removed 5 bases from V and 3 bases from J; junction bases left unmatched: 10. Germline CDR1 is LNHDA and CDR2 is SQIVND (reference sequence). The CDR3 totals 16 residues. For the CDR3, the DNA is TGTGCCAGTAGTCCGATCGAGGCAGGGGGCTACAATGAGCAGTTCTTC. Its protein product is CASSPIEAGGYNEQFF.

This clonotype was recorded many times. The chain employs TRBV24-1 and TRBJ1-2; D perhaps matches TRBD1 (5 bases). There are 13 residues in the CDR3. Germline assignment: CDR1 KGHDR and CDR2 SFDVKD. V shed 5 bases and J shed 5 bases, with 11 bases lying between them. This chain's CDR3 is CATSGGVRYGYTF. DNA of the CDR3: TGTGCCACCAGTGGGGGGGTTCGATATGGCTACACCTTC.

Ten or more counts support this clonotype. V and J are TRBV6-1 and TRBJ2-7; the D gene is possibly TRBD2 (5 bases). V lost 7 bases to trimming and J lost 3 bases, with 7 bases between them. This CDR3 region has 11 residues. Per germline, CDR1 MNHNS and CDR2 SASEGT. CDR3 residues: CASKRSYEQYF. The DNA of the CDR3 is TGTGCCAGCAAGCGGAGCTACGAGCAGTACTTC.

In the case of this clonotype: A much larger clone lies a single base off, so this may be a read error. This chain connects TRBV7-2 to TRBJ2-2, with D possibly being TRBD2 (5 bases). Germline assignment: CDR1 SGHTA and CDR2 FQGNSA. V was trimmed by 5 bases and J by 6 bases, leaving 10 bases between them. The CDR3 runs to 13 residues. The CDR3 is CASSPGVAGELFF. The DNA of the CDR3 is TGTGCCAGCAGCCCCGGGGTGGCCGGGGAGCTGTTTTTT. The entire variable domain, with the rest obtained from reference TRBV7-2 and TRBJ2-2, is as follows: GAGVSQSPSNKVTEKGKDVELRCDPISGHTALYWYRQSLGQGLEFLIYFQGNSAPDKSGLPSDRFSAERTGGSVSTLTIQRTQQEDSAVYLCASSPGVAGELFFGEGSRLTVL.

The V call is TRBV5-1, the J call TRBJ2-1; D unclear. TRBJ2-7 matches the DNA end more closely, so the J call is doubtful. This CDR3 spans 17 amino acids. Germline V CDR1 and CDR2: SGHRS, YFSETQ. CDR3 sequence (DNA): TGCGCCAGCAGCTTGTCTTTTGGGGTTAGCTCCTACAATGAGCAGTACTTC. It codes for CASSLSFGVSSYNEQYF.

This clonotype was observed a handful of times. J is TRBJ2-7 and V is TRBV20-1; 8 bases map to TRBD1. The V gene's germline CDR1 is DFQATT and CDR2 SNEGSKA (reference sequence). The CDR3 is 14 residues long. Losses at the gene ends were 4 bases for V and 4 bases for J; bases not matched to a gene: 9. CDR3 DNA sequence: TGCAGTGCTACCCCTAGCAGGGGGCTTTACGAGCAGTACTTC. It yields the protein CSATPSRGLYEQYF.

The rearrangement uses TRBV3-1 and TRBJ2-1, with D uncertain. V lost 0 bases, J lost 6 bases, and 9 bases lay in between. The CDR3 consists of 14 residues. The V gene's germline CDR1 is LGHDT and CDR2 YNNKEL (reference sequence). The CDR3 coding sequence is TGTGCCAGCAGCCAAGACCCCTCCCTCAATGAGCAGTTCTTC. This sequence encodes CASSQDPSLNEQFF.

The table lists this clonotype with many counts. The CDR3 here is CASSLEVGLAGADGSYEQYF. CDR3 coding DNA: TGCGCCAGCAGCTTGGAGGTTGGGCTAGCGGGAGCCGACGGGTCCTACGAGCAGTACTTC. The V gene is TRBV5-1, the J gene TRBJ2-7; 10 nucleotides match TRBD2. V was clipped by 0 bases and J by 1 base; unmatched bases: 16. This CDR3 spans 20 amino acids. Per germline, CDR1 SGHRS and CDR2 YFSETQ.

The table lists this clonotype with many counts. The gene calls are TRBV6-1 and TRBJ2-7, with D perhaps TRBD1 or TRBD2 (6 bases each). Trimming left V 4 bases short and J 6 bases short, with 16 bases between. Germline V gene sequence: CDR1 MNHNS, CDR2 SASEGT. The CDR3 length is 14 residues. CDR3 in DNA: TGTGCCAGCAGTGTGGGGGCCACGGGGGTCGAGCAGTACTTC. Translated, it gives CASSVGATGVEQYF.

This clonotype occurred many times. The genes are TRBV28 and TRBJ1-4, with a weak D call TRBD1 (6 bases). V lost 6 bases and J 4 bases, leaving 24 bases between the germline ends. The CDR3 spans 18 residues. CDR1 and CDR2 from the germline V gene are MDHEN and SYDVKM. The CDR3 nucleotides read TGTGCCAGCAGGCCAACCACCTACCGGACAGCCATTAATGAAAAACTGTTTTTT. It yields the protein CASRPTTYRTAINEKLFF.

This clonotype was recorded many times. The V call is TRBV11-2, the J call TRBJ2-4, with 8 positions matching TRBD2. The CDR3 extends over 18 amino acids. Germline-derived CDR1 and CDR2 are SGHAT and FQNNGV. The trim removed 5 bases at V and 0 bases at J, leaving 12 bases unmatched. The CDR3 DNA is TGTGCCAGCAGCCAGTCCGGGACTAGTTCGCTAGCCAAAAACATTCAGTACTTC. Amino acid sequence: CASSQSGTSSLAKNIQYF.

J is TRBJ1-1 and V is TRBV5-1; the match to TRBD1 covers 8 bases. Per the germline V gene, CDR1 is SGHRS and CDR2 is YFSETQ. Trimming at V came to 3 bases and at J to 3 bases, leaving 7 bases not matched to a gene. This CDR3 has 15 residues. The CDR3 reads CASSSAGQVDTEAFF. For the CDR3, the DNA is TGCGCCAGCAGCTCGGCGGGACAGGTCGACACTGAAGCTTTCTTT. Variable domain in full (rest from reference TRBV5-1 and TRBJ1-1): KAGVTQTPRYLIKTRGQQVTLSCSPISGHRSVSWYQQTPGQGLQFLFEYFSETQRNKGNFPGRFSGRQFSNSRSEMNVSTLELGDSALYLCASSSAGQVDTEAFFGQGTRLTVV.

This chain's CDR3 is CSGSYGQFNEQFF. The CDR3 coding sequence is TGCAGCGGATCATATGGACAGTTTAATGAGCAGTTCTTC. V is TRBV29-1 and J is TRBJ2-1; D might be TRBD1 (6 bases). The germline V gene encodes CDR1 SQVTM and CDR2 ANQGSEA. The CDR3 loop spans 13 amino acids. V lost 7 bases, J lost 7 bases, and 17 bases lay in between.